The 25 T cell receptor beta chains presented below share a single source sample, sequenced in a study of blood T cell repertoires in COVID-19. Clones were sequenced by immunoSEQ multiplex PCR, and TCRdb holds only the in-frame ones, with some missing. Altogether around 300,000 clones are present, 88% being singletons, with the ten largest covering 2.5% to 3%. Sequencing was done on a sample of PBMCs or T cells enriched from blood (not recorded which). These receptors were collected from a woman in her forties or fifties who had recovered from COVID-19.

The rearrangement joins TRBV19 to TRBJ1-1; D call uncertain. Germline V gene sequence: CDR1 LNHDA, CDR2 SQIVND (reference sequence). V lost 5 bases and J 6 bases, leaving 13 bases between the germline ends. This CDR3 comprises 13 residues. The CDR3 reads CASSSRSRSEAFF. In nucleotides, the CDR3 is TGTGCCAGTAGTTCACGGTCGCGCTCTGAAGCTTTCTTT.

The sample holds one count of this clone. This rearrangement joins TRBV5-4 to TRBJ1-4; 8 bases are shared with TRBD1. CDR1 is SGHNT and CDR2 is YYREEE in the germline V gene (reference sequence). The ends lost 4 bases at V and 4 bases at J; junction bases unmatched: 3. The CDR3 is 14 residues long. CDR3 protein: CASSRQGINEKLFF. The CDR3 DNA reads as TGTGCCAGCAGCAGACAGGGGATTAATGAAAAACTGTTTTTT.

DNA of the CDR3: TGTGCCAGCACAACAGGGGGTGGCACTGAAGCTTTCTTT. As protein: CASTTGGGTEAFF. The genes are TRBV6-1 and TRBJ1-1; TRBD1 matches at 8 bases. CDR1 is MNHNS and CDR2 is SASEGT in the germline V gene. V trimming: 7 bases; J trimming: 4 bases; junction bases outside the gene matches: 5. The length of the CDR3 is 13 residues.

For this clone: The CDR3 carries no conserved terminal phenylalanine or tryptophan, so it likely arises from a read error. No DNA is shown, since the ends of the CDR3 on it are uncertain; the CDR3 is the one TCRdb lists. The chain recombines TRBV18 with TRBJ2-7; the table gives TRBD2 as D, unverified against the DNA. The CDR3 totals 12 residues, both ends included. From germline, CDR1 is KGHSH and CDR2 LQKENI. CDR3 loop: CASWSEARSVST.

CDR3 residues: CASSFGTGGASGYTF. The DNA of the CDR3 is TGTGCCAGCAGTTTTGGGACAGGGGGAGCTTCTGGCTACACCTTC. The chain is built from TRBV28 and TRBJ1-2, with 11 bases matching TRBD1. Germline loops: CDR1 MDHEN, CDR2 SYDVKM. CDR3 length: 15 amino acids. V trimming: 3 bases; J trimming: 7 bases; junction bases outside the gene matches: 7.

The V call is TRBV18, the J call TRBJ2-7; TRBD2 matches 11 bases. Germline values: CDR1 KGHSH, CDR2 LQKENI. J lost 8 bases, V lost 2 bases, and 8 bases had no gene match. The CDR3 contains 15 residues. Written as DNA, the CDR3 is TGTGCCAGCTCACCATTACTAGCGGGAGACGCTAAGCAGTACTTC. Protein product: CASSPLLAGDAKQYF.

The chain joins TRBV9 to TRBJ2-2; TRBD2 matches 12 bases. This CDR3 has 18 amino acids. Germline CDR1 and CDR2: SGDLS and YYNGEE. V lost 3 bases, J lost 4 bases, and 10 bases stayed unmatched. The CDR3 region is CASSARTSGTAGTGELFF. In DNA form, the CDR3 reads TGTGCCAGCAGCGCCCGGACTAGCGGGACGGCAGGCACCGGGGAGCTGTTTTTT.

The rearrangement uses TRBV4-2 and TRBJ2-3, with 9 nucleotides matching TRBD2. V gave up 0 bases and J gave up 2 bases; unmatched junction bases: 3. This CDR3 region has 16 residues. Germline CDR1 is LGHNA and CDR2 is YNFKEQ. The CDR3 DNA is TGTGCCAGCAGCCAAGAGCCTAGCGGGACCACAGATACGCAGTATTTT. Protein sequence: CASSQEPSGTTDTQYF.

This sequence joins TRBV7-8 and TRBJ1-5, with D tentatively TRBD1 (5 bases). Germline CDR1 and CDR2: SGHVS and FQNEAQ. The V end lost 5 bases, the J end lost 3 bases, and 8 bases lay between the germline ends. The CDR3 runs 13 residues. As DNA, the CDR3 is TGTGCCAGCAGCCTCAGGGTCAATCAGCCCCAGCATTTT. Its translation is CASSLRVNQPQHF.

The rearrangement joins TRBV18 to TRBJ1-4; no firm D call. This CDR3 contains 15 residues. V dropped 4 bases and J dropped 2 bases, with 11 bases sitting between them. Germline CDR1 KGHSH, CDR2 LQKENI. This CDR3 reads CASSLTDITNEKLFF. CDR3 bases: TGTGCCAGCTCACTCACAGACATCACTAATGAAAAACTGTTTTTT.

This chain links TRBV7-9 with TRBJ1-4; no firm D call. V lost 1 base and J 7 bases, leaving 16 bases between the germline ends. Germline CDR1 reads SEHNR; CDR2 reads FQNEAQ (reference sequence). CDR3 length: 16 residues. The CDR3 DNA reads TGTGCCAGCAGCTTAGTTGGTGACAACGGTAGTGAAAAACTGTTTTTT. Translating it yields CASSLVGDNGSEKLFF.

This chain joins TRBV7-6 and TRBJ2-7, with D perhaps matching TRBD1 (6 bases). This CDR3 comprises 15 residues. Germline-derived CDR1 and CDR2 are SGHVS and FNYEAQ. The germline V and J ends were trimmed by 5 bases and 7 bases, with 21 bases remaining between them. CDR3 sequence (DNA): TGTGCCAGCAGCCTAGAGGTGGGACACTTAGGTGAGCAGTACTTC. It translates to CASSLEVGHLGEQYF.

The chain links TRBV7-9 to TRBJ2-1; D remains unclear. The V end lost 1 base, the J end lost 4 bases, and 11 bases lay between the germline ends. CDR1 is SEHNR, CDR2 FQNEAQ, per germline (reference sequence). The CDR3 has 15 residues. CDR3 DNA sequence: TGTGCCAGCAGCTTAGTTGGCGGCCAATACAATGAGCAGTTCTTC. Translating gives CASSLVGGQYNEQFF.

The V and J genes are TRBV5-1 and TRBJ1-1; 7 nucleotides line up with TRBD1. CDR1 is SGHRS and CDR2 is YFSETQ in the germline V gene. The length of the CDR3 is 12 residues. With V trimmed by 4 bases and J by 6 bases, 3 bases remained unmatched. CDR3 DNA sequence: TGCGCCAGCAGCGAGCAGGGGGCTGAAGCTTTCTTT. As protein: CASSEQGAEAFF.

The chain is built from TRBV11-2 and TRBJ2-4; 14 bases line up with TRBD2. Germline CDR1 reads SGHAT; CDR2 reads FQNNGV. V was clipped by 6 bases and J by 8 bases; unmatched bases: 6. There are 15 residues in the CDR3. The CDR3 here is CASRKGTSGRHIQYF. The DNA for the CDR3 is TGTGCCAGCAGAAAAGGGACTAGCGGGAGACACATTCAGTACTTC. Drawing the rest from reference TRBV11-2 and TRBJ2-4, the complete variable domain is EAGVAQSPRYKIIEKRQSVAFWCNPISGHATLYWYQQILGQGPKLLIQFQNNGVVDDSQLPKDRFSAERLKGVDSTLKIQPAKLEDSAVYLCASRKGTSGRHIQYFGAGTRLSVL.

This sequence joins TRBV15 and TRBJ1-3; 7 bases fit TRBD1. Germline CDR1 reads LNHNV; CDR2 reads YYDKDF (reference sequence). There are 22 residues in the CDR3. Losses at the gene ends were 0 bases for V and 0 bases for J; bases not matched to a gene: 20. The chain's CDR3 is CATSRDLPWGTAKSHSGNTIYF. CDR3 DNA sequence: TGTGCCACCAGCAGAGATCTTCCGTGGGGGACAGCAAAGTCCCACTCTGGAAACACCATATATTTT.

The CDR3 sequence: CASSQSHRDRAYGYTF. The CDR3 region has the DNA TGCGCCAGCAGCCAATCCCACCGGGACAGAGCCTATGGCTACACCTTC. The V gene is TRBV4-3, the J gene TRBJ1-2; TRBD1 matches at 7 bases. CDR3 length: 16 residues. From germline, CDR1 is LGHNA and CDR2 YSLEER. V lost 2 bases, J lost 4 bases, and 10 bases stayed unmatched.

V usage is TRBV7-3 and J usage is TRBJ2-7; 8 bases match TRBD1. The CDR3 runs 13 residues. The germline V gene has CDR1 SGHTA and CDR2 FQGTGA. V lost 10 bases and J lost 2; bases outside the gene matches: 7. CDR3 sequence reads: CANRWTGTYEQYF. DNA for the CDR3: TGTGCCAACCGATGGACAGGGACCTACGAGCAGTACTTC.

The DNA of the CDR3 is TGCGCCAGCACCTCACTTAGCGGGAGTCACCGGGGAGATACGCAGTATTTT. As protein: CASTSLSGSHRGDTQYF. The rearrangement links TRBV5-1 to TRBJ2-3; 9 bases fit TRBD2. The CDR3 spans 17 residues. The V gene's germline CDR1 is SGHRS and CDR2 YFSETQ. Trimming cost V 6 bases and J 5 bases; bases outside gene matches: 16.

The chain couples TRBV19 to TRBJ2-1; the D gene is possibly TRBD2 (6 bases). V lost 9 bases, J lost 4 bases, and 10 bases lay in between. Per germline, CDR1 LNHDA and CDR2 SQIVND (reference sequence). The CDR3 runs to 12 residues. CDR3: CASRDWYNEQFF. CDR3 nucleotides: TGTGCCAGCCGGGACTGGTACAATGAGCAGTTCTTC.

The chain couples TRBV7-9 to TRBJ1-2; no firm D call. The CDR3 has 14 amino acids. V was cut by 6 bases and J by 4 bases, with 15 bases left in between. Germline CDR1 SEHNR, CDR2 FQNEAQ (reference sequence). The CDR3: CASRPLENPYGYTF. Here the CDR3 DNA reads TGTGCCAGCAGGCCGCTTGAGAACCCCTATGGCTACACCTTC.

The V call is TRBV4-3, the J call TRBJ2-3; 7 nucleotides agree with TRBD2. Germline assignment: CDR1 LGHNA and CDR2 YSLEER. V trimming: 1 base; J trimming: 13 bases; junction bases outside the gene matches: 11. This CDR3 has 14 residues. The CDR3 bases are TGCGCCAGCAGCCAAGTTTCATCCGCGGGAGTGGAGTATTTT. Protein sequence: CASSQVSSAGVEYF.

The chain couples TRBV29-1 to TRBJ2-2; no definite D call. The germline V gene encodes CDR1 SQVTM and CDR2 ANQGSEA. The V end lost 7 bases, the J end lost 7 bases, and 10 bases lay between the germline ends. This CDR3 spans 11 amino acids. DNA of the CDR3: TGCAGCGCTGTTGTGTACGGGGAGCTGTTTTTT. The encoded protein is CSAVVYGELFF.

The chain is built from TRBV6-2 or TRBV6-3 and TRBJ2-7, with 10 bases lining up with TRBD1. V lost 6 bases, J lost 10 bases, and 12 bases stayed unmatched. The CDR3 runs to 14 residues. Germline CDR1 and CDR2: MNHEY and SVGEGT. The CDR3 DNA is TGTGCCAGCAGCCTAAACCTCGGACAGGGGGAACAGTACTTC. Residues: CASSLNLGQGEQYF.

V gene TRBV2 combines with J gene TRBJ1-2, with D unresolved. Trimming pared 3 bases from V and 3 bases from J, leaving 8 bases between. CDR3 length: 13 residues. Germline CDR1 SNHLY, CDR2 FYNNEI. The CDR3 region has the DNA TGTGCCAGCAGTGATGGGCCCTACTATGGCTACACCTTC. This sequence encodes CASSDGPYYGYTF.